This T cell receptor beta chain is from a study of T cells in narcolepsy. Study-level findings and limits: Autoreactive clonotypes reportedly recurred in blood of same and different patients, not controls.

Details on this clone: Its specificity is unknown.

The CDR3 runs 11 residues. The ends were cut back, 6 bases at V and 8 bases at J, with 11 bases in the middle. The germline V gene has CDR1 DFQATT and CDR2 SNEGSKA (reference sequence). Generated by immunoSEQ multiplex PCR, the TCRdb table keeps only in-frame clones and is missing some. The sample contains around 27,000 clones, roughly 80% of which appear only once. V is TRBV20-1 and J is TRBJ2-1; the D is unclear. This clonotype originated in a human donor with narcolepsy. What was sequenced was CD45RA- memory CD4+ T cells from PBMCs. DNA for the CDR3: TGCAGTGCGGCAGGTGACTATGAGCAGTTCTTC. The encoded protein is CSAAGDYEQFF.